This record concerns one T cell receptor (beta chain) sequence. Germline V gene sequence: CDR1 SNHLY, CDR2 FYNNEI. The CDR3 extends over 16 amino acids. Trimming removed 6 bases from V and 4 bases from J; junction bases left unmatched: 10. The entry originates in a study of blood T cell repertoires in COVID-19. Study background: Italy, Spain and the United States were the sources of the convalescent and acute COVID-19 samples. PBMCs, B-cell-depleted T cells, or T cells provided the cDNA or gDNA that made up the material.

Sequenced by immunoSEQ multiplex PCR; TCRdb stores in-frame clones only, minus some. The sample has approximately 110,000 clones, 65% to 80% seen once. The specimen sequenced was peripheral blood. The V gene is TRBV2, the J gene TRBJ2-1; 9 bases line up with TRBD1. This clonotype was sampled from an older man with active or convalescent COVID-19. This CDR3 is CASRTGWTGAYNEQFF. CDR3 DNA: TGTGCCAGCAGGACGGGGTGGACAGGGGCGTACAATGAGCAGTTCTTC.